The entry that follows covers one TCR beta chain sequence. Germline CDR1 and CDR2: LGHNA and YSLEER. This CDR3 spans 15 amino acids. Trimming removed 4 bases at V and 7 bases at J, with 14 bases between. This sample was included in a study of shared clonotypes between healthy human individuals. CD45RO-negative cells were positively selected for CCR7, leaving out terminally differentiated effector memory CD45RA+ cells. TCRdb's table, derived via immunoSEQ multiplex PCR, lists solely in-frame clones and lacks some. The table has about 2 million clones, about 94% seen once. This sequence joins TRBV4-3 and TRBJ1-6; D possibly corresponds to TRBD1 (5 bases). Sequencing input: naive CD8+ T cells sorted from blood. This clonotype originated in a man aged 18 to 35 in good health. The CDR3 protein is CASSLYSGKNSPLHF. Here the CDR3 DNA reads TGCGCCAGCAGCCTCTATTCAGGGAAGAATTCACCCCTCCACTTT.